Below, 12 T cell receptor beta chains from the same sample are listed, as sequenced in a study of shared clonotypes between healthy human individuals. Assay used: immunoSEQ multiplex PCR; TCRdb lists only in-frame clones, some missing. The top ten hold roughly 0.34% of the sample, which has roughly 2,300,000 clones, roughly 90% seen once. Sequenced material: naive CD4+ T cells from PBMCs. As to subset: CD45RA+ positively selected. The receptors were sampled from a man in his late teens or twenties in good health. Some clones in this sample may be carry-over from other donors' samples.

This chain links TRBV10-3 with TRBJ2-5, with 9 bases matching TRBD2. CDR3 size: 14 residues. V lost 11 bases to trimming and J lost 3 bases; unmatched junction nucleotides: 10. The germline CDR1 and CDR2 sequences are ENHRY and SYGVKD. For the CDR3, the DNA is TGTGCCTCCCGTAGCGGGAGTGAAAAAGAGACCCAGTACTTC. Translated, it gives CASRSGSEKETQYF.

This clone was recorded once. J is TRBJ2-1 and V is TRBV18; 7 bases align to TRBD2. V lost 5 bases and J lost 2; bases outside the gene matches: 9. This CDR3 has 16 residues. Germline CDR1 KGHSH, CDR2 LQKENI. The CDR3 nucleotides are TGTGCCAGCTCAGCATCAAGCGGGAACACCTACAATGAGCAGTTCTTC. Translated: CASSASSGNTYNEQFF.

The V and J genes are TRBV5-8 and TRBJ2-7; 7 nucleotides match TRBD2. Germline lookup yields CDR1 SGHTS and CDR2 YDEGEE. The CDR3 covers 15 residues. V lost 4 bases, J lost 8 bases, and 15 bases stayed unmatched. The CDR3 loop is CASSPGTTTYVKQYF. In nucleotides, the CDR3 is TGTGCCAGCAGCCCCGGGACTACGACCTACGTCAAGCAGTACTTC.

This clone came up once. This chain links TRBV19 with TRBJ2-3, with D unresolved. Germline V CDR1 and CDR2: LNHDA, SQIVND (reference sequence). The CDR3 is made up of 13 amino acids. Trimming took off 9 bases at V and 0 bases at J, with 10 bases between the two ends. The CDR3 spells CASRPSSTDTQYF. CDR3 coding DNA: TGTGCCAGCCGACCTTCTAGCACAGATACGCAGTATTTT.

To note about this clone: Other DNA sequences in the same sample also yield this CDR3. The rearrangement links TRBV7-2 to TRBJ2-1, with 12 bases lining up with TRBD2. The junction had 5 bases not matched to a gene; V was cut back by 1 base and J by 10 bases. Germline V gene sequence: CDR1 SGHTA, CDR2 FQGNSA. The CDR3 extends over 15 amino acids. This CDR3 reads CASSLGLAGVREQFF. CDR3 DNA sequence: TGTGCCAGCAGCTTAGGACTAGCGGGAGTTCGGGAGCAGTTCTTC.

The chain uses TRBV15 and TRBJ1-4; D is possibly TRBD1 (5 bases). Germline V CDR1 and CDR2: LNHNV, YYDKDF (reference sequence). The CDR3 has 16 amino acids. Trimming took 5 bases from V and 0 from J, leaving 13 bases between them. CDR3 nucleotides: TGTGCCACCAGCCTAGGGACCCTTGCAACTAATGAAAAACTGTTTTTT. Its translation: CATSLGTLATNEKLFF.

This sequence joins TRBV9 and TRBJ2-5; 10 nucleotides align to TRBD2. CDR1 is SGDLS and CDR2 is YYNGEE in the germline V gene. Trimming at V came to 5 bases and at J to 1 base, leaving 11 bases not matched to a gene. The CDR3 has 17 residues. The CDR3 is CASSSPGVAGGQETQYF. As DNA, the CDR3 is TGTGCCAGCAGTTCCCCAGGGGTAGCGGGAGGCCAAGAGACCCAGTACTTC.

The V gene is TRBV18, the J gene TRBJ2-1; the D gene is possibly TRBD2 (5 bases). V was pared by 3 bases and J by 3 bases, with 9 bases between. Germline V gene sequence: CDR1 KGHSH, CDR2 LQKENI. CDR3 length: 14 amino acids. CDR3 bases: TGTGCCAGCTCACCGACTACCGGCTACAATGAGCAGTTCTTC. This sequence encodes CASSPTTGYNEQFF.

This chain joins TRBV18 and TRBJ2-1; 7 nucleotides align to TRBD2. The CDR3 is 16 amino acids. The germline V gene encodes CDR1 KGHSH and CDR2 LQKENI. J gave up 0 bases and V 3 bases, and 5 bases lay outside the gene matches. The CDR3 protein is CASSPTSASSYNEQFF. CDR3 coding DNA: TGTGCCAGCTCACCTACTAGCGCGAGCTCCTACAATGAGCAGTTCTTC.

Regarding this clone: Additional DNA sequences in this sample encode the identical CDR3. The chain carries TRBV28 and TRBJ1-2; D is unclear. The germline V and J ends were trimmed by 2 bases and 0 bases, with 1 base remaining between them. Germline values: CDR1 MDHEN, CDR2 SYDVKM. This CDR3 has 12 amino acids. CDR3 protein: CASSLANYGYTF. In nucleotides, the CDR3 is TGTGCCAGCAGTTTAGCTAACTATGGCTACACCTTC.

This chain links TRBV28 with TRBJ2-7; D is possibly TRBD2 (5 bases). V lost 3 bases, J lost 1 base, and 13 bases lay in between. CDR3 length: 15 residues. Germline V lookup: CDR1 MDHEN, CDR2 SYDVKM. CDR3 in amino acids: CASSLRYGLSYEQYF. In DNA form, the CDR3 reads TGTGCCAGCAGTTTGAGGTACGGACTTTCCTACGAGCAGTACTTC.

This chain connects TRBV29-1 to TRBJ2-3; 10 positions agree with TRBD2. J gave up 10 bases and V 2 bases, and 6 bases lay outside the gene matches. Germline values: CDR1 SQVTM, CDR2 ANQGSEA. The CDR3 sequence is 13 residues long. The CDR3 nucleotides read TGCAGCGTTGAAATTCTAGCGGGAGTACCGCAGTATTTT. Residues: CSVEILAGVPQYF.